This T cell receptor beta chain was documented in a study of human T cells and chemical hapten exposure. Across the whole study: A roughly 2 cm by roughly 2 cm inner upper arm patch received 2% DPC for sensitization. Among samples, TCR yields varied mainly because of small differences in pooled library volume.

The sample's time point: patch test 1, 2 weeks after DPC sensitization. Treatment defined: therapeutic diphenylcyclopropenone sensitization with weekly scalp DPC. TCRdb redid the calling of the RACE reads with MiXCR, one entry per CDR3 protein. There are approximately 350,000 distinct CDR3 sequences in the sample; roughly 6.9% occur only once, and about 8% lies in the top ten. With V trimmed by 4 bases and J by 2 bases, 8 bases remained unmatched. The CDR3 contains 16 residues. From germline, CDR1 is MGHDK and CDR2 SYGVNS. This clonotype came up a few times. The sample in question was whole blood, obtained in connection with sensitization to the hapten diphenylcyclopropenone (DPC). The TCR sequence derives from a woman between 18 and 29 years old with alopecia areata. Some clones in this sample may be carry-over from other donors' samples. The rearrangement links TRBV25-1 to TRBJ2-3; TRBD2 aligns across 8 bases. CDR3 nucleotide sequence: TGTGCCAGCAGTGTACAAAGCGGGGGCTACACAGATACGCAGTATTTT. It codes for CASSVQSGGYTDTQYF.